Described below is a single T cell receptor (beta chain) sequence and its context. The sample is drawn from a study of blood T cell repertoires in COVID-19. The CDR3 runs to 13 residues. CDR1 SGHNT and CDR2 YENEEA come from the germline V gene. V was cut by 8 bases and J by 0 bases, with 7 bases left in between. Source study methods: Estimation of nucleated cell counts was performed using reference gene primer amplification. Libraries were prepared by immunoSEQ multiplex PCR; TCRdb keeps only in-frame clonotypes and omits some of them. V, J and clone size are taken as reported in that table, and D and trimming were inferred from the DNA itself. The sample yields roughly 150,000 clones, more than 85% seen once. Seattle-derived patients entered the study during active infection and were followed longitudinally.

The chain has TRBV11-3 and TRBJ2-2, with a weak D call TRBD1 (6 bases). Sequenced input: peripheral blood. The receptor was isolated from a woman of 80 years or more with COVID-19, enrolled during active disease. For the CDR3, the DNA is TGTGCCAGCGGACAGACGAACACCGGGGAGCTGTTTTTT. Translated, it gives CASGQTNTGELFF. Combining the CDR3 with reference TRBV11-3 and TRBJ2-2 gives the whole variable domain EAGVVQSPRYKIIEKKQPVAFWCNPISGHNTLYWYLQNLGQGPELLIRYENEEAVDDSQLPKDRFSAERLKGVDSTLKIQPAELGDSAVYLCASGQTNTGELFFGEGSRLTVL.